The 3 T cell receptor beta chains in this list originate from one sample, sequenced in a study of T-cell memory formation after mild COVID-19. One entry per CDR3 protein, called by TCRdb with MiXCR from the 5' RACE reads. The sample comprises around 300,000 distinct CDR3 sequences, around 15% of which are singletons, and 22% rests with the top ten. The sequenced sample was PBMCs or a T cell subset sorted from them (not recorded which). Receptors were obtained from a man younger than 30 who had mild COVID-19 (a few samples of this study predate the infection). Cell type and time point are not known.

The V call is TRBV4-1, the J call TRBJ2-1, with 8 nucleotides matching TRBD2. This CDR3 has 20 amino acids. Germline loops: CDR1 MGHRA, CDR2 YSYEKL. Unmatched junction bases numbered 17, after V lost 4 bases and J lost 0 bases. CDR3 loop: CASSPSGAGGLTSSYNEQFF. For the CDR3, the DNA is TGCGCCAGCAGCCCGTCGGGGGCGGGGGGCCTAACGAGCTCCTACAATGAGCAGTTCTTC.

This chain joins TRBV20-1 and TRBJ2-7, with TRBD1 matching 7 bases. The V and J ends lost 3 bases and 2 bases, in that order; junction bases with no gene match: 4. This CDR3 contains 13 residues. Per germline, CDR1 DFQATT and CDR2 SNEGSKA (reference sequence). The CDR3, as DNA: TGCAGTGCTAGCCAGGGGGTCGCCTACGAGCAGTACTTC. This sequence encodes CSASQGVAYEQYF.

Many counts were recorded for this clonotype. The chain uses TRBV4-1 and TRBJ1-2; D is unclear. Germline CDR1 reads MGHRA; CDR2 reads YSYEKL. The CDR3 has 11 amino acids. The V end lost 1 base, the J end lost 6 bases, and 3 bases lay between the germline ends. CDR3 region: CASSQGDGYTF. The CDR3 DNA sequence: TGCGCCAGCAGCCAAGGGGATGGCTACACCTTC.